This T cell receptor beta chain was profiled in a study of blood T cell repertoires in COVID-19. Looked up from germline, CDR1 is SNHLY and CDR2 is FYNNEI. The CDR3 covers 14 residues. The V gene lost 4 bases and the J gene lost 0 bases, with 10 bases spanning the gap. The data were produced by immunoSEQ multiplex PCR, yet TCRdb's version contains in-frame clones alone and is incomplete. The sample records 270,000 or so clones, about 90% being singletons. Participants spanned ages about 18 to 100 years and resided in roughly 22 US areas. The sample comprised PBMCs or T cells enriched from blood (not recorded which). The chain couples TRBV2 to TRBJ2-7; a weak D match, TRBD2 (5 bases). This TCR was recovered from a woman aged 25 to 39 with acute COVID-19. The CDR3 region has the DNA TGTGCCAGCAGTGGTGCGGGCATCTCCTACGAGCAGTACTTC. Protein product: CASSGAGISYEQYF.